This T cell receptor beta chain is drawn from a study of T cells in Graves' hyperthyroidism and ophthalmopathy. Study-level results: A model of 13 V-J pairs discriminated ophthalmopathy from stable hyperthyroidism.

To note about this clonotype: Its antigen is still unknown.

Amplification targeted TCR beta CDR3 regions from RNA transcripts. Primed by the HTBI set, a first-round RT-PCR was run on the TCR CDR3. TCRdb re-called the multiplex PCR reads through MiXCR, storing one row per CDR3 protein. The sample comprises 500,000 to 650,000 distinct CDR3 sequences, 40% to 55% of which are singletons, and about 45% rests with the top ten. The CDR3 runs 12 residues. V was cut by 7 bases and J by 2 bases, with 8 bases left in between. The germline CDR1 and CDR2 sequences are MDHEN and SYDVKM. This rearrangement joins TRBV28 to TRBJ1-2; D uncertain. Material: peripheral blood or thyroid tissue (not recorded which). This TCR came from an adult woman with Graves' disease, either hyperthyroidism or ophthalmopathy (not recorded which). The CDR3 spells CASTQTNYGYTF. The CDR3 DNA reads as TGTGCCAGCACTCAAACGAACTATGGCTACACCTTC.